Each of the 12 T cell receptor beta chains below was sequenced from the same sample in a study of blood T cell repertoires in COVID-19 (TCRdb year 2020). Library preparation employed the immunoSEQ multiplex PCR assay. TCRdb took this table from immuneACCESS and kept in-frame rearrangements with V and J called. Such tables lack part of the clones; where checked against another copy, unresolved V genes explain under half of the gap, and the rest is unexplained. This sample lists 310,000 or so clones; around 90% were detected once. The ten largest clones capture 1.3% of the sample. The sequenced material came from peripheral blood. These TCRs come from a man between 65 and 85 years old with acute or convalescent COVID-19.

The chain combines TRBV7-2 with TRBJ2-3, with 12 bases fitting TRBD2. Germline CDR1 is SGHTA and CDR2 is FQGNSA. The V segment lost 3 bases and the J segment 0 bases; nucleotides outside the gene matches: 4. This CDR3 is 17 amino acids long. As DNA, the CDR3 is TGTGCCAGCAGCTTGACTAGCGGGAGAACTAGCACAGATACGCAGTATTTT. Its protein product is CASSLTSGRTSTDTQYF.

This rearrangement joins TRBV29-1 to TRBJ1-2; 9 positions agree with TRBD1. Losses at the gene ends were 6 bases for V and 8 bases for J; bases not matched to a gene: 16. This CDR3 has 15 amino acids. The germline gives CDR1 SQVTM, CDR2 ANQGSEA. The CDR3 reads CSVLTPGTGSAGYTF. For the CDR3, the DNA is TGCAGCGTCCTGACCCCCGGGACAGGGTCGGCGGGCTACACCTTC.

V is TRBV19 and J is TRBJ2-2; weak D call: TRBD2 (6 bases). Trimming took off 5 bases at V and 4 bases at J, with 20 bases between the two ends. This CDR3 spans 17 amino acids. CDR1 is LNHDA and CDR2 is SQIVND in the germline V gene (reference sequence). The CDR3 protein is CASSPEGLGLPTGELFF. The CDR3 region has the DNA TGTGCCAGTAGTCCGGAGGGGTTGGGGTTGCCCACCGGGGAGCTGTTTTTT.

V and J are TRBV6-4 and TRBJ2-3; D unresolved. The V and J ends lost 2 bases and 3 bases respectively, with 6 bases between them. Germline CDR1 and CDR2: MRHNA and SNTAGT. This CDR3 spans 13 amino acids. The CDR3 DNA is TGTGCCAGCAGTGACCAGGTGACAGATACGCAGTATTTT. The encoded protein is CASSDQVTDTQYF.

This clone was counted between two and nine times. The V and J genes are TRBV7-8 and TRBJ2-1; D unresolved. The CDR3 has 12 amino acids. CDR1 and CDR2 from the germline V gene are SGHVS and FQNEAQ. Trimming removed 5 bases from V and 6 bases from J, with 8 bases in between. Written as DNA, the CDR3 is TGTGCCAGCAGCCCCTATGGCAATGAGCAGTTCTTC. Its translation is CASSPYGNEQFF.

The chain is built from TRBV10-1 and TRBJ1-3, with TRBD1 identical over 9 bases. Germline V lookup: CDR1 WNHNN, CDR2 SYGVQD (reference sequence). After removal of 4 bases from V and 3 bases from J, the junction contained 7 bases not matched to a gene. The CDR3 consists of 16 residues. The CDR3 DNA reads TGCGCCAGCAGTGGGGGGACAGGGAGAGGTGGAAACACCATATATTTT. Translating it yields CASSGGTGRGGNTIYF.

The chain is built from TRBV10-3 and TRBJ2-1; 11 bases align to TRBD2. Germline V gene lookup returns CDR1 ENHRY and CDR2 SYGVKD. CDR3 size: 15 residues. Germline trimming cut 10 bases from V and 4 bases from J; bases unmatched to any gene: 9. As DNA, the CDR3 is TGTGCCACCACCGGGGGGACTAGCGGATACAATGAGCAGTTCTTC. It translates to CATTGGTSGYNEQFF.

The chain employs TRBV7-9 and TRBJ2-5; 12 positions agree with TRBD1. With V trimmed by 5 bases and J by 9 bases, 7 bases remained unmatched. CDR3 length equals 14 residues. Germline values: CDR1 SEHNR, CDR2 FQNEAQ (reference sequence). In nucleotides, the CDR3 is TGTGCCAGCAGCCCGCGGGACAGGGGGCACCCCCAGTACTTC. Its translation is CASSPRDRGHPQYF. Based on the CDR3 plus reference TRBV7-9 and TRBJ2-5, the full variable domain is DTGVSQNPRHKITKRGQNVTFRCDPISEHNRLYWYRQTLGQGPEFLTYFQNEAQLEKSRLLSDRFSAERPKGSFSTLEIQRTEQGDSAMYLCASSPRDRGHPQYFGPGTRLLVL.

The chain combines TRBV28 with TRBJ2-1; 7 bases are shared with TRBD1. The CDR3 has 12 amino acids. In germline, CDR1 is MDHEN, CDR2 SYDVKM. The trim removed 6 bases at V and 6 bases at J, leaving 2 bases unmatched. The DNA for the CDR3 is TGTGCCAGCAGCTCAGGGGGCAATGAGCAGTTCTTC. Its protein product is CASSSGGNEQFF.

The V gene is TRBV5-4, the J gene TRBJ1-1; D gene ambiguous. Germline V gene data show CDR1 as SGHNT and CDR2 as YYREEE (reference sequence). The CDR3 has 16 amino acids. Trimming removed 4 bases at V and 0 bases at J, with 16 bases between. The CDR3 sequence: CASSPSGSRVNTEAFF. CDR3 nucleotide sequence: TGTGCCAGCAGCCCGAGCGGTTCAAGGGTGAACACTGAAGCTTTCTTT.

The chain couples TRBV3-1 (or the pseudogene TRBV3-2) to TRBJ2-1; the match to TRBD2 covers 12 bases. This CDR3 is built from 16 residues. CDR1 is LGHDT, CDR2 YNNKEL, per germline (reference sequence). V lost 3 bases, J lost 7 bases, and 7 bases stayed unmatched. CDR3 in DNA: TGTGCCAGCAGCCACTATCTAGCGGGAGGGCTAAATGAGCAGTTCTTC. It specifies CASSHYLAGGLNEQFF.

This sequence joins TRBV15 and TRBJ2-3; perhaps TRBD2 as D (5 bases). CDR1 LNHNV and CDR2 YYDKDF come from the germline V gene (reference sequence). Trimming removed 7 bases at V and 0 bases at J, with 11 bases between. This CDR3 contains 14 residues. This CDR3 reads CATNKRSSTDTQYF. The CDR3 nucleotides read TGTGCCACCAACAAGCGGAGTAGCACAGATACGCAGTATTTT.